The rows below give T cell receptor beta chains drawn from one sample of a study of T cells in localized non-small cell lung cancer. Clones were sequenced by immunoSEQ multiplex PCR, and TCRdb holds only the in-frame ones, with some missing. The table records around 39,000 clones, around nine tenths of them present only once. The material was peripheral blood, obtained before any cancer treatment. These receptors were taken from a woman aged 40-69 years with stage I lung adenocarcinoma. Each CDR3 is given with its conserved first and last residue. Fields, in order: V gene, CDR3 protein.

V: TRBV7-3; CDR3: CASSLSGDPRTGELFF
V: TRBV6-6; CDR3: CASSYGQGAYEQYF
V: TRBV7-9; CDR3: CASSQDRVEQDTQYF
V: TRBV10-3; CDR3: CAISELPVNTEAFF
V: TRBV2; CDR3: CASGFGQGAFYEQYF
V: TRBV5-4; CDR3: CASSLRTWGAYATNEKLFF
V: TRBV28; CDR3: CASSLSGFYEKLFF
V: TRBV11-2; CDR3: CASSREGTSGRELFF
V: TRBV2; CDR3: CASSRPTDTQYF
V: TRBV27; CDR3: CASSIQTGSEPQHF
V: TRBV27; CDR3: CASSLSGGGNEQYF
V: TRBV2; CDR3: CASSGGAGLYGYTF
V: TRBV6-1; CDR3: CGSSRTSGSYEQYF
V: TRBV5-1; CDR3: CASSLMAPGGETQYF
V: TRBV19; CDR3: CASSISNLNTEAFF
V: TRBV2; CDR3: CAIQVRLMAATDTQYF
V: TRBV28; CDR3: CASSLGGRTDTQYF
V: TRBV7-2; CDR3: CASSMGLAGQETQYF
V: TRBV10-3; CDR3: CAITNGGRTSYNEQFF
V: TRBV30; CDR3: CASNLGLYGYTF
V: TRBV10-1; CDR3: CASSGQGSYNEQFF
V: TRBV20-1; CDR3: CSAPTGPGYTF